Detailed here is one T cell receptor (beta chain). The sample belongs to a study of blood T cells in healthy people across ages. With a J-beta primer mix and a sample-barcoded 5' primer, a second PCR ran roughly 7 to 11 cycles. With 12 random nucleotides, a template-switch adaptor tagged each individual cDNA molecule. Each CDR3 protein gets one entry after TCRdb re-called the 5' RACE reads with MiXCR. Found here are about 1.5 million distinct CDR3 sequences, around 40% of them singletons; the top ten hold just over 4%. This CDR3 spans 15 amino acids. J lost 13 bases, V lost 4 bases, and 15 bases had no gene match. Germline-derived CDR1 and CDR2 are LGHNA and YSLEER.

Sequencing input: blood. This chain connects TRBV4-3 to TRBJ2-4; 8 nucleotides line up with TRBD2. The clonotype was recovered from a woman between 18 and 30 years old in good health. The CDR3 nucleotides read TGCGCCAGCAGCCCCTCCCCACTAGCGGTCAATGAGCAGTACTTC. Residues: CASSPSPLAVNEQYF.